The present TCR beta chain was sequenced within a study of blood T cells in healthy people across ages (dated by TCRdb to about 2015). Concerning the study at large: In model experiments, template switching captured roughly one uniquely barcoded TCR beta cDNA molecule for every two T cells. To track age-related changes in TCR beta repertoire diversity, the study relied on deep sequencing normalized with unique cDNA molecular identifiers. The donors were divided into four age groups: young (average around 17 years), middle-aged (about 39), aged (approximately 62) and long-lived (roughly 82). To avoid experimental bias, donors of different ages were spread randomly across the sequencing lanes. For two donors (one aged 18 to 30 and one aged 80 or older), the study analyzed two additional independent replicas of 1 million unique cDNA reads from the same blood draw.

Concerning this clonotype itself: Which antigen it targets is not known. Base quality data are lacking; no much larger clone is found one base away.

The library relied on 5' RACE. Data came from an Illumina HiSeq 2500. The second PCR ran for about 7 to 11 cycles and used a J-beta primer mix along with a sample-barcoded 5' primer. A unique molecular identifier was introduced onto each TCR beta cDNA molecule by a template-switch 5' adaptor carrying 12 random nucleotides. Each sample yielded at least 2.5 million CDR3-containing paired-end reads. First-strand cDNA synthesis was performed from all RNA using the Mint cDNA synthesis kit, with priming by a TRBC-specific oligonucleotide. After uracil-DNA glycosylase treatment, a first 18-cycle PCR used universal primers M1SS and BC2_uni_R on all cDNA. From the authors' description of their analysis: Normalization of each sample was performed by random selection of 1 million high-quality reads, each carrying a distinct molecular identifier. Reads sharing molecular identifiers were discarded rather than binned into consensus sequences. MiTCR, run with a Q25 quality threshold and the strictest error-elimination algorithm, handled CDR3 identification, clonotype clustering and error correction. Lower-bound total TCR beta diversity was estimated with a nonparametric unseen species model using Euler transformation. The raw public data were reprocessed by TCRdb itself: fastp quality trimming at Q25, MiXCR clonotype calling, in-frame beta chains only. Each CDR3 protein gets just one entry, which takes the most common genes and DNA from the rows behind it. TCRdb's processing, not the authors' own work, is the source of the V and J calls. For this sample the table gives about 780,000 distinct CDR3 sequences, of which less than 60% were detected only once. The ten top clones hold around 18% of the sample.

The donors were roughly 40 Caucasian individuals from Russia, aged 6 to 90 years, who were systemically healthy. Ten milliliters of peripheral blood were drawn from each donor into EDTA-treated Vacutainer tubes. PBMCs were isolated by Ficoll-Paque density-gradient centrifugation, with at least 7 million obtained per sample. Total RNA, at least 6 micrograms per sample, was extracted from PBMCs with Trizol reagent. For every donor, an aliquot of PBMCs went through flow cytometry to measure the percentages of naive CD45RAhigh/CD27high T cells. From the cysteine through the phenylalanine, the CDR3 covers 15 amino acids. Kept here is only the CDR3 DNA, which spans 45 bases and is read in frame from base 1. CDR1 and CDR2 are drawn from the germline V gene: ENHRY, SYGVKD. The germline V end is reduced by 6 bases and the J end by 8 bases; junction bases left unmatched: 7. The paper as a whole reports these results and caveats: Because the CMV infection status of the donors was unknown, age-related changes in expanded clonotypes may potentially have been confounded. The percentage of naive T cells measured by flow cytometry correlated strongly with observed TCR beta diversity. Since profiling was done on bulk unsorted PBMCs, naive and antigen-experienced compartments could not be conclusively compared. Observed TCR beta diversity per million T cells fell roughly linearly with age, and a significant reduction was already apparent by age roughly 40. Total diversity estimates from one million sequenced T cells were considered lower bounds and underestimates. Compared with the aged group, more naive CD4+ T cells, fewer expanded clones and increased TCR diversity were shown by the long-lived group, suggesting age selection.

The specimen sequenced was blood. The receptor chain draws on TRBV10-3 and TRBJ2-1; 13 bases in the middle match TRBD2. This receptor was obtained from a man older than 75 in good health. The CDR3 region reads CAIRKGTSGMYEQFF. The nucleotide sequence reads TGTGCCATCAGGAAGGGGACTAGCGGGATGTATGAGCAGTTCTTC.